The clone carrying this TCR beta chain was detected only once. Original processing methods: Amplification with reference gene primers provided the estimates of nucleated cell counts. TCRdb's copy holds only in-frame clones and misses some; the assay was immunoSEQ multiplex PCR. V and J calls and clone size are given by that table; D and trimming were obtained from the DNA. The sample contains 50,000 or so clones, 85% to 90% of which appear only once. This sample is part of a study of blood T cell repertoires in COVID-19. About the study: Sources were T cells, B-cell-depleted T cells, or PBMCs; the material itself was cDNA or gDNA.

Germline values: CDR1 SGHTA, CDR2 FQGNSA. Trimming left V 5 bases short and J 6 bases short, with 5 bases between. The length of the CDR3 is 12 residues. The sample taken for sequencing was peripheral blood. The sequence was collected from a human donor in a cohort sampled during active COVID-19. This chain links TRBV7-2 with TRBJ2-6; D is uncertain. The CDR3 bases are TGTGCCAGCAGCCCGTCGGCCAACGTCCTGACTTTC. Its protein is CASSPSANVLTF.